The 11 T cell receptor beta chains below come from one sample, sequenced in a study of blood T cells in healthy people across ages (dated by TCRdb to the mid-2010s). The library was made by 5' RACE. The data were produced on an Illumina HiSeq 2500. A second PCR of about 6 to 12 cycles was performed with a sample-barcoded 5' primer and a J-beta primer mix. Using fastp trimming at Q25 and MiXCR clonotype assembly, TCRdb reanalyzed the public sequencing data and kept in-frame beta chains. A single entry per CDR3 protein holds the most common genes and DNA from its merged rows. The sample contains roughly 1.7 million distinct CDR3 sequences, approximately 32% of them found a single time. Approximately 10% of the sample goes to the ten largest clones. The sample consisted of blood. The receptors stem from a woman aged 25-40 years in good health.

The V gene is TRBV3-1, the J gene TRBJ1-4; 10 bases fit TRBD1. J gave up 8 bases and V 4 bases, and 10 bases lay outside the gene matches. This CDR3 is 16 amino acids long. The germline V gene has CDR1 LGHDT and CDR2 YNNKEL (reference sequence). CDR3 coding DNA: TGTGCCAGCAGCCTTCGGACAGGGGGAGTAGGGGAAAAACTGTTTTTT. Translating gives CASSLRTGGVGEKLFF.

This clonotype has more than one count but fewer than ten. The V gene is TRBV9, the J gene TRBJ1-4; 11 bases map to TRBD1. CDR1 is SGDLS and CDR2 is YYNGEE in the germline V gene. The ends lost 1 base at V and 8 bases at J; junction bases unmatched: 4. This CDR3 spans 15 amino acids. As DNA, the CDR3 is TGTGCCAGCAGCGTACCGGGACAGGGGGGAGAAAAACTGTTTTTT. Its protein product is CASSVPGQGGEKLFF. Drawing the rest from reference TRBV9 and TRBJ1-4, the complete variable domain is DSGVTQTPKHLITATGQRVTLRCSPRSGDLSVYWYQQSLDQGLQFLIQYYNGEERAKGNILERFSAQQFPDLHSELNLSSLELGDSALYFCASSVPGQGGEKLFFGSGTQLSVL.

This clonotype was counted only a few times. The chain employs TRBV5-5 and TRBJ1-2; the D is unclear. The germline CDR1 and CDR2 sequences are SGHKS and YYEKEE (reference sequence). Trimming pared 5 bases from V and 0 bases from J, leaving 17 bases between. There are 16 residues in the CDR3. CDR3 loop: CASSPDPTGANYGYTF. The CDR3 nucleotides read TGTGCCAGCAGTCCAGACCCTACGGGAGCTAACTATGGCTACACCTTC.

The chain has TRBV5-6 and TRBJ2-1, with unresolved D. The V end was cut by 4 bases, the J end by 9 bases, with 8 bases between. There are 11 residues in the CDR3. Looked up from germline, CDR1 is SGHDT and CDR2 is YYEEEE. CDR3 protein: CASSARREQFF. CDR3 in DNA: TGTGCCAGCAGCGCTCGCCGTGAGCAGTTCTTC.

V and J are TRBV20-1 and TRBJ2-1; 13 bases are a match to TRBD2. Germline assignment: CDR1 DFQATT and CDR2 SNEGSKA (reference sequence). J was trimmed by 8 bases and V by 2 bases; bases with no gene match: 6. CDR3 size: 15 residues. The CDR3 spells CSARRTSGGPDEQFF. For the CDR3, the DNA is TGCAGTGCTAGACGGACTAGCGGGGGCCCGGATGAGCAGTTCTTC.

This clonotype was recorded only once. With a much larger clone just one base away, this may be a read error. The chain employs TRBV3-1 and TRBJ2-3, with 13 bases identical to TRBD2. CDR1 and CDR2 (germline): LGHDT, YNNKEL (reference sequence). The CDR3 is made up of 16 amino acids. Here the CDR3 reads CASSQRTSGRSDAQYF. The CDR3 DNA follows: TGTGCCAGCAGCCAGCGGACTAGCGGGAGATCAGATGCGCAGTATTTT.

The chain links TRBV6-1 to TRBJ2-7, with no clear D. Germline values: CDR1 MNHNS, CDR2 SASEGT. The V gene lost 4 bases and the J gene lost 2 bases, with 12 bases spanning the gap. The CDR3 runs to 14 residues. CDR3 sequence (DNA): TGTGCCAGCAGTGGCCCACGGGCTACCTACGAGCAGTACTTC. Translation: CASSGPRATYEQYF.

This clonotype was counted a few times. This may arise from a read error, as a much more abundant clone is one base away. The chain uses TRBV4-1 and TRBJ2-7; 8 bases are a match to TRBD2. The length of the CDR3 is 13 residues. Germline V gives CDR1 MGHRA, CDR2 YSYEKL. The CDR3 DNA follows: TGCACCAGCAGCCACGGGGGGGCCTACGAGCAGTACTTC. This codes for CTSSHGGAYEQYF.

The rearrangement links TRBV9 to TRBJ2-2; the D gene is possibly TRBD1 (6 bases). CDR1 and CDR2 (germline): SGDLS, YYNGEE. Trimming took off 4 bases at V and 7 bases at J, with 20 bases between the two ends. The CDR3 has 16 residues. The CDR3 loop reads CASSPRGQGMDGELFF. DNA for the CDR3: TGTGCCAGCAGCCCCCGGGGCCAGGGGATGGACGGGGAGCTGTTTTTT.

This clonotype has at least ten counts. CDR3 DNA sequence: TGCGCCAGCAGCCAAATGGGCCCCGGCAGAGGGTTGACCGAGCAGTACTTC. Translation gives CASSQMGPGRGLTEQYF. The V call is TRBV4-1, the J call TRBJ2-7, with D perhaps matching TRBD2 (5 bases). The V end lost 2 bases, the J end lost 6 bases, and 23 bases lay between the germline ends. The CDR3 sequence is 17 residues long. The V gene's germline CDR1 is MGHRA and CDR2 YSYEKL.

This clonotype was seen a few times. The chain is built from TRBV7-2 and TRBJ2-2, with 7 bases aligning to TRBD1. Germline loops: CDR1 SGHTA, CDR2 FQGNSA. The CDR3 covers 16 residues. V trimming: 0 bases; J trimming: 1 base; junction bases outside the gene matches: 2. This chain's CDR3 is CASSLAGDRNTGELFF. CDR3 DNA sequence: TGTGCCAGCAGCTTAGCGGGGGACAGGAACACCGGGGAGCTGTTTTTT.